A selection of T cell receptor beta chains follows, all from one sample in a study of shared clonotypes between healthy human individuals. Method: immunoSEQ multiplex PCR; TCRdb's copy keeps in-frame clones and lacks some. Found here are roughly 600,000 clones, 95% to 98% of them singletons; the top ten hold 0.25% to 0.35%. Sequences were obtained from naive CD8+ T cells sorted from blood. The source of these receptors is a man aged 25-40 years in good health. CDR3s include the opening cysteine and the closing phenylalanine or tryptophan. A D gene is named only where the DNA matches it firmly. Size tells how often a clone was seen (once, few, many) or the class of an expanded clone, and some rows leave it out.

J gene	D gene	V gene	clone size	CDR3 DNA	CDR3 protein
TRBJ2-2	TRBD2	TRBV6-5	NA	TGTGCCAGCAGTTACGCCGGGACTAGATTTTCCGGGGAGCTGTTTTTT	CASSYAGTRFSGELFF
TRBJ2-1	NA	TRBV19	NA	TGTGCCAGTAGTATTTGGGGCTACAATGAGCAGTTCTTC	CASSIWGYNEQFF
TRBJ2-6	NA	TRBV7-9	NA	TGTGCCAGCAGCTCGTGGACAGCCCTCTCTGGGGCCAACGTCCTGACTTTC	CASSSWTALSGANVLTF
TRBJ1-4	NA	TRBV28	once	TGTGCCAGCAGTTTAGAGCCAGCGGGTAATGAAAAACTGTTTTTT	CASSLEPAGNEKLFF
TRBJ2-2	NA	TRBV9	NA	TGTGCCAGCAGCGAAGCGAGCGCCGGGGAGCTGTTTTTT	CASSEASAGELFF
TRBJ2-7	TRBD1	TRBV5-1	NA	TGCGCCAGCAGCCCACTATTGACAGGGTGGAACGAGCAGTACTTC	CASSPLLTGWNEQYF
TRBJ2-7	TRBD1	TRBV27	NA	TGTGCCAGCAGTTCTTTACAGGGGTCTATCTACGAGCAGTACTTC	CASSSLQGSIYEQYF
TRBJ2-7	TRBD2	TRBV7-9	NA	TGTGCCAGCAGCTCTGGACTAGCGCACTCGAATTACGAGCAGTACTTC	CASSSGLAHSNYEQYF
TRBJ2-7	TRBD2	TRBV28	once	TGTGCCAGCAGCTTTAGCGGGAGCCGTACCTACGAGCAGTACTTC	CASSFSGSRTYEQYF
TRBJ2-1	TRBD2	TRBV9	NA	TGTGCCAGCAGCCTTAGCGGGAGGAGCCACAATGAGCAGTTCTTC	CASSLSGRSHNEQFF
TRBJ1-2	NA	TRBV7-2	NA	TGTGCCAGCAGCTCCGGGACGGTCTATGGCTACACCTTC	CASSSGTVYGYTF